These T cell receptor beta chains were read from a single sample in a study of blood T cells in healthy people across ages. TCRdb used MiXCR to reprocess the 5' RACE reads, holding one entry per CDR3 protein. This table has approximately 730,000 distinct CDR3 sequences, approximately 39% appearing once. Input material: blood. The receptors were sampled from a woman aged 60-75 years in good health. Each CDR3 is given with its conserved first and last residue. Fields, in order: D gene, V gene, clone size, J gene, CDR3 protein, CDR3 DNA. A D gene is named only where the DNA matches it firmly. The size field is filled for only some rows; it gives once, few, many or a size class.

TRBD1	TRBV12-3/TRBV12-4	few	TRBJ2-7	CASAPQGSYEQYF	TGTGCCAGCGCGCCACAGGGGAGCTACGAGCAGTACTTC
.	TRBV2	few	TRBJ2-3	CASGENGASTDTQYF	TGTGCCAGCGGGGAGAACGGGGCTAGCACAGATACGCAGTATTTT
TRBD1	TRBV3-1	.	TRBJ2-5	CASSYQGVQETQYF	TGTGCCAGCAGCTACCAGGGGGTCCAAGAGACCCAGTACTTC
TRBD1	TRBV5-1	.	TRBJ2-5	CASTYSTGPETQYF	TGCGCCAGCACCTACTCGACAGGGCCGGAGACCCAGTACTTC
.	TRBV18	once	TRBJ1-5	CASALYPQGRYQPQHF	TGTGCCAGCGCCTTATACCCACAGGGACGTTATCAGCCCCAGCATTTT
.	TRBV7-8	many	TRBJ1-2	CASSLARRDGYTF	TGTGCCAGCAGCTTAGCGCGGAGAGATGGCTACACCTTC
.	TRBV29-1	.	TRBJ1-1	CSVEIGGPNTGAFF	TGCAGCGTTGAGATCGGGGGTCCGAACACTGGAGCTTTCTTT
.	TRBV6-2/TRBV6-3	.	TRBJ2-6	CASSYLTVSGANILTF	TGTGCCAGCAGTTACCTCACAGTCTCTGGGGCCAACATCCTGACTTTC
TRBD1	TRBV29-1	.	TRBJ1-2	CSVWGQGVYGYTF	TGCAGCGTTTGGGGACAGGGGGTTTATGGCTACACCTTC
.	TRBV21-1	.	TRBJ2-3	CASSTIRTSGGDTQYF	TGTGCCAGCAGTACGATTCGGACATCAGGAGGAGATACGCAGTATTTT
.	TRBV5-6	.	TRBJ2-3	CASSHDRYKDTQYF	TGTGCCAGCAGCCATGACAGGTATAAGGATACGCAGTATTTT
.	TRBV20-1	.	TRBJ2-3	CSARDWRRTDTQYF	TGCAGTGCTAGAGATTGGCGGCGCACAGATACGCAGTATTTT
TRBD1	TRBV9	.	TRBJ1-4	CASSGGDSREKLFF	TGTGCCAGCAGCGGAGGGGACAGTCGGGAAAAACTGTTTTTT
TRBD1	TRBV9	.	TRBJ2-2	CASRSGQENTGELFF	TGTGCCAGCAGATCCGGACAGGAGAACACCGGGGAGCTGTTTTTT
TRBD1	TRBV10-3	.	TRBJ1-2	CATGEYRDRAIGYTF	TGTGCCACGGGGGAGTACCGGGACAGGGCCATCGGCTACACCTTC
.	TRBV20-1	.	TRBJ2-3	CSPSSGSTDTQYF	TGCAGTCCGTCCAGCGGGAGCACAGATACGCAGTATTTT
.	TRBV5-1	.	TRBJ2-7	CASSLVTGGQGDEQYF	TGCGCCAGCAGCTTGGTAACGGGAGGACAGGGTGACGAGCAGTACTTC
.	TRBV6-5	.	TRBJ2-7	CASSYSPSSYEQYF	TGTGCCAGCAGTTACTCACCAAGCTCCTACGAGCAGTACTTC
.	TRBV7-2	few	TRBJ2-1	CASRLVYNEQFF	TGTGCCAGCAGACTCGTCTACAATGAGCAGTTCTTC
.	TRBV20-1	.	TRBJ1-2	CSAPDGGARYGYTF	TGCAGTGCGCCGGATGGGGGCGCGAGGTATGGCTACACCTTC
.	TRBV7-2	.	TRBJ2-7	CASSMRGSIEQYF	TGTGCCAGCAGCATGAGGGGCTCCATCGAGCAGTACTTC
TRBD2	TRBV2	few	TRBJ2-7	CASMLTGLANYEQYF	TGTGCCAGCATGTTGACTGGACTAGCAAATTACGAGCAGTACTTC
TRBD2	TRBV5-1	.	TRBJ2-1	CASSLGQAGGYYNEQFF	TGCGCCAGCAGCTTGGGGCAAGCGGGAGGGTACTACAATGAGCAGTTCTTC
.	TRBV6-5	.	TRBJ2-7	CASSYSFVPGMDNEQYF	TGTGCCAGCAGTTACTCGTTTGTTCCAGGTATGGACAATGAGCAGTACTTC
.	TRBV4-3	many	TRBJ2-7	CASSQGSASYEQYF	TGCGCCAGCAGCCAAGGTTCGGCCTCCTACGAGCAGTACTTC
.	TRBV18	.	TRBJ2-3	CASSPLAEITDTQYF	TGTGCCAGCTCACCACTAGCGGAGATCACAGATACGCAGTATTTT
.	TRBV5-1	once	TRBJ2-5	CASSPDSPETQYF	TGCGCCAGCAGCCCGGACAGTCCAGAGACCCAGTACTTC
.	TRBV11-2	few	TRBJ2-2	CASILSSGSGELFF	TGTGCCAGCATCCTTTCCTCGGGCAGCGGGGAGCTGTTTTTT
TRBD1	TRBV20-1	few	TRBJ2-7	CSARGTGTYEQYF	TGCAGTGCTAGAGGGACAGGGACCTACGAGCAGTACTTC
.	TRBV7-3	.	TRBJ2-7	CASSLMGGVAYEQYF	TGTGCCAGCAGCTTAATGGGGGGAGTCGCGTACGAGCAGTACTTC
TRBD2	TRBV14	few	TRBJ2-5	CASKTSGGWTQYF	TGTGCCAGCAAGACTAGCGGGGGGTGGACCCAGTACTTC
TRBD1	TRBV12-3/TRBV12-4	.	TRBJ1-5	CASSKQGVNSNQPQHF	TGTGCCAGCAGTAAACAGGGGGTAAATAGCAATCAGCCCCAGCATTTT
.	TRBV13	many	TRBJ2-7	CASSLGQGRYEQYF	TGTGCCAGCAGCTTAGGACAGGGTCGGTACGAGCAGTACTTC
TRBD1	TRBV5-8	.	TRBJ2-1	CASSLRQGAGEQFF	TGTGCCAGCAGCTTGAGGCAGGGGGCTGGAGAGCAGTTCTTC
.	TRBV7-2	few	TRBJ1-5	CASSPQGHGNQPQHF	TGTGCCAGCAGCCCCCAGGGCCATGGCAATCAGCCCCAGCATTTT
TRBD2	TRBV4-2	many	TRBJ2-1	CASSQDRPGLAVYNEQFF	TGTGCCAGCAGCCAAGACCGCCCCGGACTAGCGGTATACAATGAGCAGTTCTTC
.	TRBV15	few	TRBJ2-7	CATSRDNYEQYF	TGTGCCACCAGCAGAGATAATTACGAGCAGTACTTC